Shown below are 14 T cell receptor beta chains from a single sample sequenced in a study of Ad26.COV2.S vaccination and SARS-CoV-2 variants. Produced via immunoSEQ multiplex PCR; TCRdb's table is partial and in-frame only. The sample holds over 90,000 clones, 80% seen once. The sample here was peripheral blood, taken after recovery from COVID-19. The receptors derive from a human donor who had recovered from COVID-19.

The rearrangement uses TRBV7-2 and TRBJ2-5; 7 nucleotides align to TRBD1. Germline trimming cut 4 bases from V and 4 bases from J; bases unmatched to any gene: 6. This CDR3 contains 14 residues. Germline values: CDR1 SGHTA, CDR2 FQGNSA. DNA of the CDR3: TGTGCCAGCAGCTCCGGACAGGCTGGAGAGACCCAGTACTTC. Translation gives CASSSGQAGETQYF.

This clone was seen more than once but under ten times. V gene TRBV7-9 combines with J gene TRBJ2-7; weak D call: TRBD1 (7 bases). CDR1 is SEHNR, CDR2 FQNEAQ, per germline (reference sequence). CDR3 length equals 13 residues. The V gene lost 5 bases and the J gene lost 9 bases, with 17 bases spanning the gap. The CDR3 here is CASSREDRSAQYF. The CDR3 DNA reads as TGTGCCAGCAGCAGGGAGGACAGGTCGGCGCAGTACTTC. Using reference TRBV7-9 and TRBJ2-7 for the parts outside the CDR3, the full variable domain is DTGVSQNPRHKITKRGQNVTFRCDPISEHNRLYWYRQTLGQGPEFLTYFQNEAQLEKSRLLSDRFSAERPKGSFSTLEIQRTEQGDSAMYLCASSREDRSAQYFGPGTRLTVT.

This chain uses TRBV29-1 with TRBJ2-7; 7 bases fit TRBD1. The CDR3 loop spans 15 amino acids. Germline CDR1 is SQVTM and CDR2 is ANQGSEA. The junction had 11 bases not matched to a gene; V was cut back by 3 bases and J by 3 bases. This CDR3 is CSVEKIGTENYEQYF. The CDR3, as DNA: TGCAGCGTTGAGAAAATAGGGACAGAGAACTACGAGCAGTACTTC.

On this clone itself: The same CDR3 can be traced to other DNA sequences in this sample. J is TRBJ1-5 and V is TRBV30; perhaps TRBD1 as D (5 bases). Germline V gene data show CDR1 as GTSNPN and CDR2 as SVGIG (reference sequence). The V gene lost 0 bases and the J gene lost 7 bases, with 13 bases spanning the gap. The CDR3 runs to 14 residues. The CDR3 DNA follows: TGTGCCTGGAGTGTAGGAGGGGCGGGGCAGCCCCAGCATTTT. Its protein product is CAWSVGGAGQPQHF.

This clone was recorded once. The V and J genes are TRBV27 and TRBJ2-1; D tentatively fits TRBD1 or TRBD2 (6 bases each). CDR1 and CDR2 (germline): MNHEY, SMNVEV (reference sequence). The V and J ends lost 2 bases and 5 bases respectively, with 13 bases between them. This CDR3 spans 15 amino acids. CDR3 DNA: TGTGCCAGCAGTTTAAGGGGGGCCCCCAACAATGAGCAGTTCTTC. Amino acids: CASSLRGAPNNEQFF.

The rearrangement joins TRBV7-2 to TRBJ2-1; D is tentatively TRBD1 or TRBD2 (5 bases each). V lost 2 bases and J lost 5, with 10 bases in between. This CDR3 is built from 14 residues. In germline, CDR1 is SGHTA, CDR2 FQGNSA. The CDR3 protein is CASSLLGPDNEQFF. The CDR3 coding sequence is TGTGCCAGCAGCTTACTGGGACCCGACAATGAGCAGTTCTTC.

The V call is TRBV30, the J call TRBJ2-3, with D possibly TRBD2 on 6 matching bases. Between the trimmed V and J ends, which lost 0 bases and 4 bases, there was a span of 17 bases. The V gene's germline CDR1 is GTSNPN and CDR2 SVGIG (reference sequence). This CDR3 region has 16 residues. CDR3 amino acids: CAWSVMGRGRSDTQYF. The DNA of the CDR3 is TGTGCCTGGAGTGTAATGGGGCGGGGTCGGTCAGATACGCAGTATTTT.

The chain links TRBV30 to TRBJ2-7; 8 bases are a match to TRBD1. This CDR3 is built from 16 residues. The germline V gene encodes CDR1 GTSNPN and CDR2 SVGIG (reference sequence). The J segment lost 3 bases and the V segment lost 4 bases, leaving 14 bases of the junction unmatched. The CDR3 DNA reads TGTGCCTGGACCTCCCCGGGACAGGTACCCCTCTACGAGCAGTACTTC. It yields the protein CAWTSPGQVPLYEQYF.

The chain is built from TRBV27 and TRBJ2-7; possibly TRBD2 for D (5 bases). The CDR3 has 14 amino acids. Per germline, CDR1 MNHEY and CDR2 SMNVEV (reference sequence). Trimming took 3 bases from V and 2 from J, leaving 11 bases between them. The CDR3 DNA reads TGTGCCAGCAGTTTGGTAGGAGGAGCCTACGAGCAGTACTTC. It codes for CASSLVGGAYEQYF.

V usage is TRBV6-5 and J usage is TRBJ1-1; 7 bases agree with TRBD1. Trimming cost V 5 bases and J 5 bases; bases outside gene matches: 8. CDR3 length: 14 amino acids. Germline CDR1 reads MNHEY; CDR2 reads SVGAGI. The CDR3 spells CASSQGESWTEAFF. The DNA of the CDR3 is TGTGCCAGCAGTCAGGGGGAATCATGGACTGAAGCTTTCTTT.

The chain links TRBV6-4 to TRBJ2-1; D remains unclear. Trimming left V 6 bases short and J 7 bases short, with 19 bases between. The CDR3 is 15 amino acids. Germline V CDR1 and CDR2: MRHNA, SNTAGT. This CDR3 reads CASSPRSGNVNEQFF. The CDR3 DNA follows: TGTGCCAGCAGCCCCCGGTCAGGAAACGTGAATGAGCAGTTCTTC.

This rearrangement joins TRBV6-5 to TRBJ1-6, with D maybe TRBD1 (5 bases). Germline V gene sequence: CDR1 MNHEY, CDR2 SVGAGI. Trimming removed 1 base at V and 14 bases at J, with 18 bases between. The CDR3 is 15 residues long. As DNA, the CDR3 is TGTGCCAGCAGTTACTGGGGCAGCCGGCGGGGATCCCTCCACTTT. Translation: CASSYWGSRRGSLHF.

The chain has TRBV7-9 and TRBJ2-7; tentative D call: TRBD2 (6 bases). The CDR3 runs to 13 residues. Trimming took off 2 bases at V and 13 bases at J, with 18 bases between the two ends. Germline V gives CDR1 SEHNR, CDR2 FQNEAQ (reference sequence). CDR3 amino acids: CASSLSNMGGIYV. In DNA, the CDR3 is TGTGCCAGCAGCTTATCGAATATGGGCGGGATTTACGTC.

CDR3 nucleotide sequence: TGCGCCAGCAGCTTGGAATTGATGCCCGGGGAGCTGTTTTTT. This translates into CASSLELMPGELFF. The chain is built from TRBV5-1 and TRBJ2-2; D unclear. V gave up 0 bases and J gave up 6 bases, with 9 bases separating them. This CDR3 region has 14 residues. CDR1 is SGHRS, CDR2 YFSETQ, per germline.